Following are 13 T cell receptor beta chains from one sample sequenced in a study of blood T cell repertoires in COVID-19 (dated by TCRdb to the early 2020s). Libraries were prepared through the immunoSEQ multiplex PCR assay. TCRdb obtained this table from immuneACCESS and retained in-frame rearrangements with V and J assigned. These tables miss some clones; where compared with another copy, unresolved V genes account for less than half of the shortfall, and the remainder is unexplained. The sample data list approximately 70,000 clones, and 88% of these were observed just once. The ten largest clones represent 4.5% to 5.5% of the sample. The specimen sequenced was peripheral blood. These receptors were taken from a human donor in a cohort sampled during active COVID-19.

In this sample, this clone turned up a few times. The chain carries TRBV6-2 or TRBV6-3 and TRBJ2-2; 7 bases fit TRBD2. Per the germline V gene, CDR1 is MNHEY and CDR2 is SVGEGT. CDR3 length: 19 amino acids. Unmatched junction bases numbered 20, after V lost 3 bases and J lost 7 bases. CDR3 sequence reads: CASSYRFFASGPTGGELFF. CDR3 nucleotides: TGTGCCAGCAGTTATCGGTTTTTTGCTAGCGGACCGACGGGCGGGGAGCTGTTTTTT.

The chain couples TRBV10-3 to TRBJ2-5; D is perhaps TRBD2 (6 bases). Germline V gene data show CDR1 as ENHRY and CDR2 as SYGVKD. The V end was cut by 2 bases, the J end by 5 bases, with 15 bases between. The CDR3 is 15 residues long. CDR3 sequence reads: CAISETETSGETQYF. The CDR3 DNA follows: TGTGCCATCAGTGAGACAGAGACTAGTGGGGAGACCCAGTACTTC.

The chain uses TRBV19 and TRBJ2-1; 10 positions match TRBD1. The V and J ends lost 3 bases and 6 bases, in that order; junction bases with no gene match: 2. In germline, CDR1 is LNHDA, CDR2 SQIVND (reference sequence). This CDR3 has 14 residues. In DNA form, the CDR3 reads TGTGCCAGTAGTATTGGGGACAGGGGCAATGAGCAGTTCTTC. It yields the protein CASSIGDRGNEQFF.

The chain couples TRBV7-3 to TRBJ2-2; D is possibly TRBD1 (5 bases). Germline values: CDR1 SGHTA, CDR2 FQGTGA. This CDR3 is 15 amino acids long. V was trimmed by 10 bases and J by 3 bases, leaving 18 bases between them. The DNA of the CDR3 is TGTGCCACAACCCCCGTGGACAAGCACACCGGGGAGCTGTTTTTT. Protein: CATTPVDKHTGELFF. Full variable domain (rest looked up from reference TRBV7-3 and TRBJ2-2): GAGVSQTPSNKVTEKGKYVELRCDPISGHTALYWYRQSLGQGPEFLIYFQGTGAADDSGLPNDRFFAVRPEGSVSTLKIQRTERGDSAVYLCATTPVDKHTGELFFGEGSRLTVL.

This clone was detected once. Written as DNA, the CDR3 is TGTGCCACCAGCAGAGCCGGGACTAGCGTAACGGATACGCAGTATTTT. This translates into CATSRAGTSVTDTQYF. The chain joins TRBV15 to TRBJ2-3; the match to TRBD2 covers 10 bases. The junction had 7 bases not matched to a gene; V was cut back by 1 base and J by 6 bases. Per the germline V gene, CDR1 is LNHNV and CDR2 is YYDKDF (reference sequence). This CDR3 is built from 16 residues.

The V and J genes are TRBV5-1 and TRBJ2-1; a weak D match, TRBD2 (6 bases). Trimming took 1 base from V and 2 from J, leaving 10 bases between them. This CDR3 is 15 amino acids long. Germline-derived CDR1 and CDR2 are SGHRS and YFSETQ. The CDR3, as DNA: TGCGCCAGCAGCTTGATGGAGGGACCCTACAATGAGCAGTTCTTC. Its translation is CASSLMEGPYNEQFF.

The CDR3 spells CASSLQAWDGYTF. Written as DNA, the CDR3 is TGTGCCAGCAGCTTACAGGCTTGGGATGGCTACACCTTC. The rearrangement uses TRBV7-2 and TRBJ1-2; D uncertain. The CDR3 loop spans 13 amino acids. Between the trimmed V and J ends, which lost 2 bases and 6 bases, there was a span of 10 bases. Per the germline V gene, CDR1 is SGHTA and CDR2 is FQGNSA.

This sequence joins TRBV19 and TRBJ1-1; 8 nucleotides agree with TRBD1. The CDR3 extends over 15 amino acids. Germline V gene lookup returns CDR1 LNHDA and CDR2 SQIVND (reference sequence). The J segment lost 0 bases and the V segment lost 3 bases, leaving 3 bases of the junction unmatched. CDR3 residues: CASSIQGAMNTEAFF. The DNA of the CDR3 is TGTGCCAGTAGTATCCAGGGGGCGATGAACACTGAAGCTTTCTTT.

This rearrangement joins TRBV3-1 (or the pseudogene TRBV3-2) to TRBJ1-5, with 10 positions matching TRBD1. Germline assignment: CDR1 LGHDT and CDR2 YNNKEL (reference sequence). The junction had 4 bases not matched to a gene; V was cut back by 1 base and J by 1 base. This CDR3 comprises 17 residues. CDR3 DNA: TGTGCCAGCAGCCAAGGCCGGGACAGGGGAAGCAATCAGCCCCAGCATTTT. Amino acid sequence: CASSQGRDRGSNQPQHF.

The genes are TRBV5-1 and TRBJ2-1; 10 bases fit TRBD1. The CDR3 contains 16 residues. V lost 4 bases and J lost 9; bases outside the gene matches: 13. Germline V gene lookup returns CDR1 SGHRS and CDR2 YFSETQ. This CDR3 is CASSPNRDRGEGEQFF. DNA for the CDR3: TGCGCCAGCAGCCCTAATAGGGACAGGGGAGAGGGTGAGCAGTTCTTC. Full variable domain (rest looked up from reference TRBV5-1 and TRBJ2-1): KAGVTQTPRYLIKTRGQQVTLSCSPISGHRSVSWYQQTPGQGLQFLFEYFSETQRNKGNFPGRFSGRQFSNSRSEMNVSTLELGDSALYLCASSPNRDRGEGEQFFGPGTRLTVL.

The J gene is TRBJ2-3, the V gene TRBV7-2, with D perhaps TRBD2 (7 bases). This CDR3 contains 18 residues. The ends were cut back, 2 bases at V and 2 bases at J, with 20 bases in the middle. The germline CDR1 and CDR2 sequences are SGHTA and FQGNSA. CDR3: CASSLKGGFGASTDTQYF. The CDR3 nucleotides read TGTGCCAGCAGCTTAAAGGGGGGGTTTGGGGCGTCCACAGATACGCAGTATTTT.

This chain links TRBV6-5 with TRBJ2-3; D unclear. Germline V gives CDR1 MNHEY, CDR2 SVGAGI. CDR3 length equals 14 residues. Trimming shortened V by 6 bases and J by 6 bases, and 16 bases separated the two germline ends. The CDR3 nucleotides are TGTGCCAGCAGAAGACACTCCCTTGGGGATACGCAGTATTTT. Translated, it gives CASRRHSLGDTQYF.

The chain combines TRBV5-1 with TRBJ2-1; D remains ambiguous. Germline assignment: CDR1 SGHRS and CDR2 YFSETQ. The CDR3 is 15 residues long. Trimming shortened V by 0 bases and J by 2 bases, and 9 bases separated the two germline ends. Here the CDR3 DNA reads TGCGCCAGCAGCTTGGCTAGACCGGCCTACAATGAGCAGTTCTTC. Translation: CASSLARPAYNEQFF.